The source of this T cell receptor (beta chain) is a study of T cell clones after liver transplantation. Turning to the study itself: Subjects received no induction therapy and standard immunosuppression until randomization at 12-24 months post-transplant. Points from the study as a whole: Donor-reactive sequences fell more than third party-reactive ones, suggesting partial deletion.

About this clone itself: Antigen unknown.

The CDR3 extends over 18 amino acids. Germline V CDR1 and CDR2: LGHNA, YSLEER. J gave up 0 bases and V 0 bases, and 8 bases lay outside the gene matches. Unstimulated PBMCs were sorted into CD3+CD4+ and CD3+CD8+ populations. Sequenced by immunoSEQ multiplex PCR; TCRdb stores in-frame clones only, minus some. The sample yields 70,000 to 85,000 clones, 80% seen once. The V gene is TRBV4-3, the J gene TRBJ1-5, with 7 bases lining up with TRBD1. The source was CD4+ T cells from blood, collected before liver transplant. The sequence derives from a human donor who received a liver transplant. The DNA of the CDR3 is TGCGCCAGCAGCCAAGATCTTGGGACAGTTTATAGCAATCAGCCCCAGCATTTT. This codes for CASSQDLGTVYSNQPQHF.